This TCR beta chain was obtained from a study of shared clonotypes between healthy human individuals. This clone was observed once. Here immunoSEQ multiplex PCR was the method, and the copy in TCRdb shows in-frame clones only, minus some. The sample lists just over 2,000,000 clones, approximately 94% occurring once. CD8 cells regarded as naive lacked CD45RO, were positively chosen for CCR7, and omitted terminally differentiated effector memory CD45RA+ cells. CDR3 length equals 17 residues. Per germline, CDR1 LNHDA and CDR2 SQIVND (reference sequence). Trimming pared 0 bases from V and 17 bases from J, leaving 26 bases between.

The specimen was naive CD8+ T cells sorted from blood. The chain employs TRBV19 and TRBJ1-6; maybe TRBD1 (6 bases). The source of this sequence is a man aged 18 to 29 in good health. The CDR3: CASSIEAGHSELGRIHF. The CDR3 DNA follows: TGTGCCAGTAGTATAGAAGCGGGACATAGCGAGCTAGGACGAATCCACTTT.